This TCR beta chain was captured in a study of OX40 agonist ivuxolimab in advanced cancers. Background on the study: An agonistic human IgG2 monoclonal antibody against OX40 (CD134) was given. Patients enrolled in dose escalation were diagnosed with hepatocellular carcinoma, melanoma, renal cell or head and neck cancer. Notes on the study in general: There was clonal expansion of CD4+ and CD8+ blood T cells by week 6 at 0.1 to 3.0 mg/kg.

Samples of blood were obtained at baseline, on cycle 4 day 1, and on cycle 7 day 1. Profiling relied on immunoSEQ multiplex PCR, and the TCRdb table lists in-frame clones only, not all of them. The table shows tens of thousands of clones, with 83% occurring only once. This CDR3 has 16 residues. Germline CDR1 LGHNA, CDR2 YNFKEQ. J was trimmed by 3 bases and V by 0 bases; bases with no gene match: 7. A note on this clone: Its specificity is not known.

The receptor was isolated from an adult with an advanced solid tumor such as melanoma, head and neck, liver or kidney cancer. This chain joins TRBV4-2 and TRBJ2-7; 8 bases fit TRBD1. This specimen consisted of CD4+ or CD8+ T cells sorted from blood, obtained in a trial of the OX40 agonist ivuxolimab. CDR3 in DNA: TGTGCCAGCAGCCAAGAGGCACAGGGGGACTTCTACGAGCAGTACTTC. Its protein is CASSQEAQGDFYEQYF.